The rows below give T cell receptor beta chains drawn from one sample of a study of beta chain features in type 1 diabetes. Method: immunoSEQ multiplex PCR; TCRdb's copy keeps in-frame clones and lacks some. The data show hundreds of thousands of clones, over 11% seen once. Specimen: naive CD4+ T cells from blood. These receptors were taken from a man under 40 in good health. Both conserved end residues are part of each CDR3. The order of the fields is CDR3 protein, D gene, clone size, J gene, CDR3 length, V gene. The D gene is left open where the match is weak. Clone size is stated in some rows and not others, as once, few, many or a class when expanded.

CDR3aa: CASSWQGEGTQYF
d_gene: .
abundance: .
j_gene: TRBJ2-5
len: 13
v_gene: TRBV7-9

CDR3aa: CASSPSRGGGETQYF
d_gene: .
abundance: few
j_gene: TRBJ2-5
len: 15
v_gene: TRBV7-9

CDR3aa: CASSLDLGGYTF
d_gene: .
abundance: .
j_gene: TRBJ1-2
len: 12
v_gene: TRBV7-9

CDR3aa: CASSIDKNYGYTF
d_gene: .
abundance: few
j_gene: TRBJ1-2
len: 13
v_gene: TRBV19

CDR3aa: CASSRRQGQNQPQHF
d_gene: TRBD1
abundance: few
j_gene: TRBJ1-5
len: 15
v_gene: TRBV27

CDR3aa: CASSRLPLKARLEETQYF
d_gene: .
abundance: .
j_gene: TRBJ2-5
len: 18
v_gene: TRBV4-1

CDR3aa: CASSFTSGGLQETQYF
d_gene: TRBD2
abundance: .
j_gene: TRBJ2-5
len: 16
v_gene: TRBV6-6

CDR3aa: CASSGTSGTYNEQFF
d_gene: TRBD2
abundance: few
j_gene: TRBJ2-1
len: 15
v_gene: TRBV18

CDR3aa: CSVPGHLTRSSYNEQFF
d_gene: .
abundance: few
j_gene: TRBJ2-1
len: 17
v_gene: TRBV29-1

CDR3aa: CASSLMGLAGANEQFF
d_gene: TRBD2
abundance: .
j_gene: TRBJ2-1
len: 16
v_gene: TRBV11-2

CDR3aa: CASSAHRASTDTQYF
d_gene: .
abundance: .
j_gene: TRBJ2-3
len: 15
v_gene: TRBV9

CDR3aa: CASSLRDGYTF
d_gene: .
abundance: few
j_gene: TRBJ1-2
len: 11
v_gene: TRBV5-4

CDR3aa: CASSQGQGRSYNEQFF
d_gene: TRBD1
abundance: .
j_gene: TRBJ2-1
len: 16
v_gene: TRBV4-3

CDR3aa: CASSPDRLYEQYF
d_gene: .
abundance: .
j_gene: TRBJ2-7
len: 13
v_gene: TRBV19

CDR3aa: CASSLIQGTGNTIYF
d_gene: .
abundance: few
j_gene: TRBJ1-3
len: 15
v_gene: TRBV7-9

CDR3aa: CASSDPGETGELFF
d_gene: .
abundance: .
j_gene: TRBJ2-2
len: 14
v_gene: TRBV2

CDR3aa: CASSERDWARETQYF
d_gene: .
abundance: .
j_gene: TRBJ2-5
len: 15
v_gene: TRBV9

CDR3aa: CAWSGTRAYNEQFF
d_gene: .
abundance: .
j_gene: TRBJ2-1
len: 14
v_gene: TRBV30

CDR3aa: CASSLANLGTEQETQYF
d_gene: .
abundance: .
j_gene: TRBJ2-5
len: 17
v_gene: TRBV7-9

CDR3aa: CASSLRHAGRHTSNQPQHF
d_gene: .
abundance: .
j_gene: TRBJ1-5
len: 19
v_gene: TRBV7-9

CDR3aa: CSVDHGRGTEAFF
d_gene: .
abundance: .
j_gene: TRBJ1-1
len: 13
v_gene: TRBV29-1

CDR3aa: CASSPTGVSNQPQHF
d_gene: .
abundance: .
j_gene: TRBJ1-5
len: 15
v_gene: TRBV18

CDR3aa: CSAGGTGFNEQFF
d_gene: .
abundance: .
j_gene: TRBJ2-1
len: 13
v_gene: TRBV29-1

CDR3aa: CASMSRRENIQYF
d_gene: .
abundance: .
j_gene: TRBJ2-4
len: 13
v_gene: TRBV2

CDR3aa: CASSIERRLSGNTIYF
d_gene: .
abundance: few
j_gene: TRBJ1-3
len: 16
v_gene: TRBV19

CDR3aa: CASSRDSYEQYF
d_gene: TRBD1
abundance: few
j_gene: TRBJ2-7
len: 12
v_gene: TRBV18

CDR3aa: CASSLVADRGSYEQYF
d_gene: TRBD1
abundance: .
j_gene: TRBJ2-7
len: 16
v_gene: TRBV5-1

CDR3aa: CASSLLTDTQYF
d_gene: .
abundance: few
j_gene: TRBJ2-3
len: 12
v_gene: TRBV7-9

CDR3aa: CASTAYGANTGELFF
d_gene: .
abundance: .
j_gene: TRBJ2-2
len: 15
v_gene: TRBV5-4

CDR3aa: CASSLTEPNYEQYF
d_gene: .
abundance: .
j_gene: TRBJ2-7
len: 14
v_gene: TRBV11-2

CDR3aa: CASSPGTGGETQYF
d_gene: TRBD1
abundance: .
j_gene: TRBJ2-5
len: 14
v_gene: TRBV18

CDR3aa: CASSRGQSETQYF
d_gene: .
abundance: .
j_gene: TRBJ2-5
len: 13
v_gene: TRBV5-6

CDR3aa: CSAPSKWYNEQFF
d_gene: .
abundance: few
j_gene: TRBJ2-1
len: 13
v_gene: TRBV29-1

CDR3aa: CASSLVSGGISPLHF
d_gene: TRBD1
abundance: few
j_gene: TRBJ1-6
len: 15
v_gene: TRBV7-2

CDR3aa: CASSQVVSSAGSLALEQFF
d_gene: .
abundance: .
j_gene: TRBJ2-1
len: 19
v_gene: TRBV4-3

CDR3aa: CASSLEAGAYYNEQFF
d_gene: TRBD2
abundance: .
j_gene: TRBJ2-1
len: 16
v_gene: TRBV7-2

CDR3aa: CASSLGAGPYEQYF
d_gene: .
abundance: few
j_gene: TRBJ2-7
len: 14
v_gene: TRBV11-2

CDR3aa: CATSSPTPGATDTQYF
d_gene: .
abundance: few
j_gene: TRBJ2-3
len: 16
v_gene: TRBV15

CDR3aa: CASSYPDSYEQYF
d_gene: .
abundance: few
j_gene: TRBJ2-7
len: 13
v_gene: TRBV6-6

CDR3aa: CASSVVSGSNTGELFF
d_gene: .
abundance: .
j_gene: TRBJ2-2
len: 16
v_gene: TRBV9

CDR3aa: CASSQAPPSGANVLTF
d_gene: .
abundance: few
j_gene: TRBJ2-6
len: 16
v_gene: TRBV4-3

CDR3aa: CASDPGLAYNEQFF
d_gene: TRBD2
abundance: few
j_gene: TRBJ2-1
len: 14
v_gene: TRBV9

CDR3aa: CASAGASGGYEQYF
d_gene: TRBD2
abundance: .
j_gene: TRBJ2-7
len: 14
v_gene: TRBV18

CDR3aa: CASSQVPGRGYTF
d_gene: .
abundance: few
j_gene: TRBJ1-2
len: 13
v_gene: TRBV14

CDR3aa: CASSARSTRQPQHF
d_gene: .
abundance: .
j_gene: TRBJ1-5
len: 14
v_gene: TRBV2

CDR3aa: CASSTLAHSGDTQYF
d_gene: .
abundance: .
j_gene: TRBJ2-3
len: 15
v_gene: TRBV9